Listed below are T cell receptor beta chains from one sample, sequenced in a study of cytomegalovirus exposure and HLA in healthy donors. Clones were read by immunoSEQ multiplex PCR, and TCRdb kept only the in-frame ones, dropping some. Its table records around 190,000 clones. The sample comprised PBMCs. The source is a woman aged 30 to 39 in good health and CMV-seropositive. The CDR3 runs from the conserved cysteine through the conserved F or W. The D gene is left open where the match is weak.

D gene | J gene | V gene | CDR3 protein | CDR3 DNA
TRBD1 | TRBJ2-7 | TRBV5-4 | CASSSGQSAYEQYF | TGTGCCAGCAGCTCGGGACAGAGCGCCTACGAGCAGTACTTC
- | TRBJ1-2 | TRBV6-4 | CASSDSQGHYGYTF | TGTGCCAGCAGTGACTCGCAGGGTCACTATGGCTACACCTTC
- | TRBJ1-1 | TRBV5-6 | CASAQGPNTEAFF | TGTGCCAGCGCGCAGGGCCCGAACACTGAAGCTTTCTTT
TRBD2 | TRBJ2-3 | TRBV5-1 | CASSLETSGSTDTQYF | TGCGCCAGCAGCTTGGAGACTAGCGGGAGCACAGATACGCAGTATTTT
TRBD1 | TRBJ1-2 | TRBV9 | CASSVGTGGDYGYTF | TGTGCCAGCAGCGTCGGGACAGGGGGGGACTATGGCTACACCTTC
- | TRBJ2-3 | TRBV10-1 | CASSVGITDTQYF | TGCGCCAGCAGTGTCGGGATCACAGATACGCAGTATTTT
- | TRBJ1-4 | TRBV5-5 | CASSLPGGEKLFF | TGTGCCAGCAGCTTGCCTGGCGGTGAAAAACTGTTTTTT
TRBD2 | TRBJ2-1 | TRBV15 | CATQPRGTSANEQFF | TGTGCCACTCAACCCAGGGGGACTAGCGCCAATGAGCAGTTCTTC
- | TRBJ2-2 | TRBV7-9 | CASSPSRTGELFF | TGTGCCAGCAGCCCGTCTCGCACCGGGGAGCTGTTTTTT
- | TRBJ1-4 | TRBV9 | CASSVQGGEKLFF | TGTGCCAGCAGCGTGCAGGGAGGTGAAAAACTGTTTTTT
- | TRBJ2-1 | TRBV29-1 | CSVAPMSSYNEQFF | TGCAGCGTTGCACCAATGAGCTCCTACAATGAGCAGTTCTTC
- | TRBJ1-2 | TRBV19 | CASRHIASGDGYTF | TGTGCCAGTAGACATATAGCCTCGGGGGATGGCTACACCTTC
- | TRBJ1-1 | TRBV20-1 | CSASNRGAFF | TGCAGTGCTAGTAATAGGGGAGCTTTCTTT
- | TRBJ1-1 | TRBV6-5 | CASRVDREAFF | TGTGCCAGCAGGGTAGACAGAGAAGCTTTCTTT
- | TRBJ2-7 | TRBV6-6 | CASSYSSGKPDEQYF | TGTGCCAGCAGTTACTCTTCAGGGAAGCCCGACGAGCAGTACTTC
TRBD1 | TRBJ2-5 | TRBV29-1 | CSVEGGGRETQYF | TGCAGCGTTGAAGGAGGGGGCAGGGAGACCCAGTACTTC
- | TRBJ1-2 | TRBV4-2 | CASSQDQGGIAYGYTF | TGTGCCAGCAGCCAAGATCAAGGAGGGATAGCCTATGGCTACACCTTC
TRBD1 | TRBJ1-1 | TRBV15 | CATSPRTGRAEAFF | TGTGCCACCAGCCCGCGGACAGGGAGAGCTGAAGCTTTCTTT
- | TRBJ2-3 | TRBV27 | CASRRGPTQYF | TGTGCCAGCAGACGAGGGCCTACGCAGTATTTT
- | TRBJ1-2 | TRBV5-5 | CASSFQDYGYTF | TGTGCCAGCAGCTTTCAGGACTATGGCTACACCTTC
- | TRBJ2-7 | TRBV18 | CASSPIPGQLAYEQYF | TGTGCCAGCTCACCAATTCCGGGACAATTAGCCTACGAGCAGTACTTC
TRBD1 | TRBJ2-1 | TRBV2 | CASSEMGTDYNEQFF | TGTGCCAGCAGTGAGATGGGGACAGACTACAATGAGCAGTTCTTC
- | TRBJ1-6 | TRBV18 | CASSPSRQANSPLHF | TGTGCCAGCTCACCCTCCCGGCAGGCTAATTCACCCCTCCACTTT
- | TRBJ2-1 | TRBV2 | CASSQGPGSYNEQFF | TGTGCCAGCAGTCAGGGCCCGGGCTCCTACAATGAGCAGTTCTTC
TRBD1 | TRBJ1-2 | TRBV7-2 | CASSQDRGRDDWGYTF | TGTGCCAGCAGCCAGGACAGGGGGCGCGACGATTGGGGCTACACCTTC
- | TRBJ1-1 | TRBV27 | CASSLIREPPSMDTEAFF | TGTGCCAGCAGTTTAATCCGGGAACCTCCCTCGATGGACACTGAAGCTTTCTTT
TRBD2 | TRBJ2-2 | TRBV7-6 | CASSPRSGSFYTGELFF | TGTGCCAGCAGCCCTCGTAGCGGGAGCTTCTACACCGGGGAGCTGTTTTTT
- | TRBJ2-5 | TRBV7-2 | CASSWSPGERETQYF | TGTGCCAGCAGCTGGAGCCCAGGGGAGCGGGAGACCCAGTACTTC
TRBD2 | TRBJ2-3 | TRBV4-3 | CASSRNWNRGLAGGLADTQYF | TGCGCCAGCAGCCGAAACTGGAACCGGGGACTAGCGGGAGGGCTAGCAGATACGCAGTATTTT
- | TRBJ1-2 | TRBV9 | CASSVQGLGYGYTF | TGTGCCAGCAGCGTACAGGGTTTAGGGTATGGCTACACCTTC
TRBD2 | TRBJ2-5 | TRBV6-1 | CASGFMRGFQETQYF | TGTGCCAGCGGTTTTATGCGGGGGTTTCAAGAGACCCAGTACTTC
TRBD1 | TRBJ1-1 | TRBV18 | CASSPRTTGAATEAFF | TGTGCCAGCTCACCGCGTACGACAGGGGCGGCCACTGAAGCTTTCTTT
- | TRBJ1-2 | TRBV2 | CASSDFPDIRGAGESYGYTF | TGTGCCAGCAGTGATTTCCCGGACATTAGGGGCGCTGGGGAATCCTATGGCTACACCTTC
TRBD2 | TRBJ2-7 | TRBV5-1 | CASSLSPIAGGSYEQYF | TGCGCCAGCAGCTTGTCGCCTATAGCGGGGGGCTCCTACGAGCAGTACTTC
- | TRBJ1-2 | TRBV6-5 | CASSYGSAEVGYTF | TGTGCCAGCAGTTACGGTTCGGCGGAGGTTGGCTACACCTTC
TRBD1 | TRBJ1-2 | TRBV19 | CASSIGPGQGNYGYTF | TGTGCCAGTAGTATTGGACCGGGACAGGGCAACTATGGCTACACCTTC
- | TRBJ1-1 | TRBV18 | CASSPGTTNTEAFF | TGTGCCAGCTCACCAGGCACCACGAACACTGAAGCTTTCTTT
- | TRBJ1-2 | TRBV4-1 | CASSQEEGVNYGYTF | TGCGCCAGCAGCCAAGAAGAGGGGGTGAACTATGGCTACACCTTC
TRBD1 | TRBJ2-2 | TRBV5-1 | CASRLGQGNTGELFF | TGCGCCAGCAGACTAGGACAGGGGAACACCGGGGAGCTGTTTTTT
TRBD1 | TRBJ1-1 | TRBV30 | CAWSVGAGGNTEAFF | TGTGCCTGGAGTGTAGGGGCAGGGGGGAACACTGAAGCTTTCTTT
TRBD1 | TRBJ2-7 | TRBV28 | CASSFGQARKEQYF | TGTGCCAGCAGTTTCGGACAGGCCCGCAAGGAGCAGTACTTC
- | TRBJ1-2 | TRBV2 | CASMSNYGYTF | TGTGCCAGCATGAGTAACTATGGCTACACCTTC
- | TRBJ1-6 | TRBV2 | CASSAPGSSYNSPLHF | TGTGCCAGCAGTGCCCCGGGGAGCTCCTATAATTCACCCCTCCACTTT
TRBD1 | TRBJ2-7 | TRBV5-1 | CASSRNEGGDEQYF | TGCGCCAGCAGTCGTAATGAAGGGGGCGACGAGCAGTACTTC
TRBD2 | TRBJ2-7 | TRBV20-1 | CRGAGGLEQYF | TGCAGGGGAGCGGGGGGTCTAGAGCAGTACTTC
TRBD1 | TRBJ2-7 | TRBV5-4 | CASSADRHLSYEQYF | TGTGCCAGCAGCGCGGACAGGCATCTTTCCTACGAGCAGTACTTC
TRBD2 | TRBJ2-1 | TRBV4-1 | CASSQEGTSGTYNEQFF | TGCGCCAGCAGCCAAGAGGGAACTAGCGGGACCTACAATGAGCAGTTCTTC
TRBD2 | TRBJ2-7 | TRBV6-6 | CASSYGLAGGSEQYF | TGTGCCAGCAGTTACGGACTAGCGGGGGGAAGTGAGCAGTACTTC
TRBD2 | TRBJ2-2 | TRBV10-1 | CASSDNPGLAGGGELFF | TGCGCCAGCAGTGATAACCCAGGGCTAGCGGGCGGCGGGGAGCTGTTTTTT
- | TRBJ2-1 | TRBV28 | CASSLVGAGTYNEQFF | TGTGCCAGCAGTCTGGTTGGGGCGGGGACCTACAATGAGCAGTTCTTC
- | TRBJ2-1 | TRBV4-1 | CASSQDSLNEQFF | TGCGCCAGCAGCCAAGATTCACTCAATGAGCAGTTCTTC
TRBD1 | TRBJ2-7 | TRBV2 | CASTAGGYEQYF | TGTGCCAGCACGGCAGGGGGTTACGAGCAGTACTTC
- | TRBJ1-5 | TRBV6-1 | CASSPDPNQPQHF | TGTGCCAGCTCCCCAGATCCCAATCAGCCCCAGCATTTT
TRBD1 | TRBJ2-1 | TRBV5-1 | CASSQGDRENEQFF | TGCGCCAGCTCCCAAGGGGACAGGGAGAATGAGCAGTTCTTC
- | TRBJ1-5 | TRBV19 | CASSPPGGYNQPQHF | TGTGCCAGTAGTCCACCCGGGGGGTACAATCAGCCCCAGCATTTT